Below, 12 T cell receptor beta chains from the same sample are listed, as sequenced in a study of T-cell reconstitution after alpha-beta-depleted transplantation in children. Unique molecular identifiers were used to barcode this TCRbeta library. TCRdb fed the PCR reads into MiXCR, producing one record per CDR3 protein. Among roughly 7,000 distinct CDR3 sequences listed, 16% were seen once. The sequenced sample was PBMCs, obtained before TCRalphabeta/CD19-depleted stem cell transplant. The receptors come from a boy aged 2-15 years with acute lymphoblastic leukemia, due to receive a stem cell transplant.

By share, this clonotype counts as medium-sized (0.01 to 0.1%). The J gene is TRBJ2-3, the V gene TRBV10-2; the D gene could be TRBD1 or TRBD2 (5 bases each). The CDR3 is 14 residues long. Trimming cost V 6 bases and J 3 bases, with 13 bases left between them. The germline CDR1 and CDR2 sequences are WSHSY and SAAADI. This CDR3 is CASSDTGATDTQYF. In DNA form, the CDR3 reads TGCGCCAGCAGCGACACCGGGGCGACAGATACGCAGTATTTT.

By sample share, this clonotype is medium-sized. This rearrangement joins TRBV11-2 to TRBJ2-7; 8 nucleotides agree with TRBD1. Trimming took 5 bases from V and 5 from J; bases not matched to a gene: 2. This CDR3 has 12 residues. The germline V gene has CDR1 SGHAT and CDR2 FQNNGV. Here the CDR3 DNA reads TGTGCCAGCAGCGCAGGGGGCGACGAGCAGTACTTC. It yields the protein CASSAGGDEQYF.

This clonotype was counted many times. This chain joins TRBV7-3 and TRBJ2-6; weak D call: TRBD1 (6 bases). The V gene lost 0 bases and the J gene lost 0 bases, with 6 bases spanning the gap. The CDR3 is made up of 16 amino acids. The germline V gene has CDR1 SGHTA and CDR2 FQGTGA. The CDR3 DNA sequence: TGTGCCAGCAGCTTAACAGGGGGCTCTGGGGCCAACGTCCTGACTTTC. This codes for CASSLTGGSGANVLTF.

This clonotype turned up a few times. The CDR3 DNA is TGCAGTGCTGGGCCTCAACTCTCCTATAATTCACCCCTCCACTTT. This gives the protein CSAGPQLSYNSPLHF. The chain joins TRBV20-1 to TRBJ1-6; D unclear. CDR1 is DFQATT, CDR2 SNEGSKA, per germline (reference sequence). CDR3 length: 15 amino acids. The V and J ends lost 5 bases and 0 bases respectively, with 11 bases between them.

This clonotype is judged medium-sized. The chain carries TRBV7-3 and TRBJ2-2; TRBD1 matches at 9 bases. The CDR3 extends over 18 amino acids. V lost 2 bases and J lost 4; bases outside the gene matches: 11. Germline values: CDR1 SGHTA, CDR2 FQGTGA. CDR3: CASSLQPTRDRATGELFF. The CDR3 nucleotides are TGTGCCAGCAGCTTACAACCCACGCGGGACAGGGCCACCGGGGAGCTGTTTTTT.

By proportion, this clonotype is medium-sized. This chain joins TRBV5-1 and TRBJ2-3, with D maybe TRBD2 (6 bases). V was clipped by 3 bases and J by 0 bases, with 14 bases between them. Germline CDR1 and CDR2: SGHRS and YFSETQ. This CDR3 comprises 16 residues. The CDR3: CASSSVEAGSTDTQYF. CDR3 nucleotides: TGCGCCAGCAGCTCCGTGGAGGCGGGGAGCACAGATACGCAGTATTTT.

Many counts were recorded for this clonotype. V usage is TRBV25-1 and J usage is TRBJ2-1, with D tentatively TRBD2 (7 bases). CDR1 is MGHDK, CDR2 SYGVNS, per germline. The CDR3 is 16 residues long. Between the trimmed V and J ends, which lost 5 bases and 7 bases, there was a span of 21 bases. Here the CDR3 reads CASSNSLGGVGNEQFF. CDR3 sequence (DNA): TGTGCCAGCAGTAACTCCCTAGGGGGGGTGGGGAATGAGCAGTTCTTC.

V is TRBV30 and J is TRBJ1-1; 7 nucleotides line up with TRBD1. CDR1 is GTSNPN and CDR2 is SVGIG in the germline V gene (reference sequence). V shed 4 bases and J 5 bases; nucleotides not matched to a gene: 7. CDR3 length equals 13 residues. CDR3 coding DNA: TGTGCCTGGAATTACGGGACAGAGACTGAAGCTTTCTTT. Translated: CAWNYGTETEAFF.

The gene calls are TRBV3-1 and TRBJ2-1; 11 bases align to TRBD1. V was pared by 5 bases and J by 10 bases, with 7 bases of the junction left unmatched. The CDR3 totals 14 residues. Germline V CDR1 and CDR2: LGHDT, YNNKEL (reference sequence). CDR3: CASSSGQGAREQFF. The CDR3 DNA sequence: TGTGCCAGCAGCTCCGGACAGGGGGCGCGAGAGCAGTTCTTC.

By share, this clonotype ranks as medium-sized. This chain uses TRBV7-3 with TRBJ2-3, with D unresolved. This CDR3 region has 19 residues. The ends were cut back, 5 bases at V and 2 bases at J, with 26 bases in the middle. Germline V gene lookup returns CDR1 SGHTA and CDR2 FQGTGA. CDR3 nucleotide sequence: TGTGCCAGCAGCCAGAGCCGGTCTGGAGTGTCCTCCTCCACAGATACGCAGTATTTT. It is translated as CASSQSRSGVSSSTDTQYF.

The J gene is TRBJ1-2, the V gene TRBV12-3 or TRBV12-4; 7 bases are shared with TRBD1. The CDR3 covers 16 residues. The V gene end was trimmed by 4 bases and the J gene end by 7 bases; junction bases not matched to a gene: 15. In DNA, the CDR3 is TGTGCCAGCAGTTCACAACTTGGGACAGTTCTTCTTGGCTACACCTTC. Its translation is CASSSQLGTVLLGYTF.

This clonotype appeared many times. The chain recombines TRBV6-2 or TRBV6-3 with TRBJ2-1; 15 bases agree with TRBD2. V was pared by 4 bases and J by 6 bases, with 10 bases of the junction left unmatched. Germline V gene lookup returns CDR1 MNHEY and CDR2 SVGEGT. The CDR3 sequence is 18 residues long. In DNA, the CDR3 is TGTGCCAGCAGTTCCCAGGGACTAGCGGGGGGTTTGGGCAATGAGCAGTTCTTC. Its protein is CASSSQGLAGGLGNEQFF.